This T cell receptor beta chain was retrieved from a study of blood T cells in healthy people across ages. The CDR3 sequence is 15 residues long. Germline values: CDR1 SGHTA, CDR2 FQGNSA. Trimming left V 2 bases short and J 2 bases short, with 12 bases between. This clonotype appeared a few times. Using a J-beta primer mix together with a sample-barcoded 5' primer, a second PCR was run for roughly 7 to 12 cycles. One entry per CDR3 protein results from TCRdb running MiXCR on the 5' RACE reads. The sample shows approximately 1.5 million distinct CDR3 sequences, approximately 39% of them seen only once.

The source of this sequence is a woman between 18 and 30 years old in good health. This rearrangement joins TRBV7-2 to TRBJ1-1; D uncertain. The sequencing sample was made of blood. CDR3 nucleotide sequence: TGTGCCAGCAGCTTATACGGACGGAGTAACACTGAAGCTTTCTTT. It translates to CASSLYGRSNTEAFF.